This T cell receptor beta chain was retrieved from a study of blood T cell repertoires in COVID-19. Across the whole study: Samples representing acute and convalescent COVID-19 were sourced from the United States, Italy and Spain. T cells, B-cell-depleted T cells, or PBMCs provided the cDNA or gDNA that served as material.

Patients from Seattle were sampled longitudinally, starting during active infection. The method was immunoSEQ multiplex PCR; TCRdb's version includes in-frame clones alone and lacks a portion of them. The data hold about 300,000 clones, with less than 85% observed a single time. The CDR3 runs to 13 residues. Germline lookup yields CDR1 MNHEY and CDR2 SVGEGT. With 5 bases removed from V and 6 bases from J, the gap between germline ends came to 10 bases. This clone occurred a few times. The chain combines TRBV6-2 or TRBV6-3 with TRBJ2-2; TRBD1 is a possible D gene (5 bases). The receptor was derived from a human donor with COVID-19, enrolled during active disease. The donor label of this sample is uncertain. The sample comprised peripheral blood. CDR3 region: CASSPTRAGELFF. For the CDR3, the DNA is TGTGCCAGCAGTCCAACCAGGGCCGGGGAGCTGTTTTTT.